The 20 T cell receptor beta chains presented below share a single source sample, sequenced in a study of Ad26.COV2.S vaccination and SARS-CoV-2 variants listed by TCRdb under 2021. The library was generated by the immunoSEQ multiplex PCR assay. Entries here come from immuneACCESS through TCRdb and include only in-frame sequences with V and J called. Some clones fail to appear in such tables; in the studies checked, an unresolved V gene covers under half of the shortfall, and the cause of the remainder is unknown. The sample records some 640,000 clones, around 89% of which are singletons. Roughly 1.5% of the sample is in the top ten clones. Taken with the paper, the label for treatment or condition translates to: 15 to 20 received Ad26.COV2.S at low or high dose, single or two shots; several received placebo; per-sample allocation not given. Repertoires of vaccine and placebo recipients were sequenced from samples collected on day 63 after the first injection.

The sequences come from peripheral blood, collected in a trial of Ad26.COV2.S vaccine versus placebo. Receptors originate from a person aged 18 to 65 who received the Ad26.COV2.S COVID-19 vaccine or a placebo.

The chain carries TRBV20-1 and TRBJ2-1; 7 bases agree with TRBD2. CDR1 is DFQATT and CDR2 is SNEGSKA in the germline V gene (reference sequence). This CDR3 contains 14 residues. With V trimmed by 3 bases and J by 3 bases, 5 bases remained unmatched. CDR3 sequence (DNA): TGCAGTGCTAGTCCCGGGAGGAACTACAATGAGCAGTTCTTC. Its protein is CSASPGRNYNEQFF.

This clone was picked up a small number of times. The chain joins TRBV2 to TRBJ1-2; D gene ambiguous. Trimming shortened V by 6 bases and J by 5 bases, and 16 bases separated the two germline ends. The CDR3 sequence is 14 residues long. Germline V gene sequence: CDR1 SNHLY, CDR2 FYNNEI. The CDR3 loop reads CASSWNQLLYGYTF. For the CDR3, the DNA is TGTGCCAGCAGCTGGAACCAACTCCTATATGGCTACACCTTC. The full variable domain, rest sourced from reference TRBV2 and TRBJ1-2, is EPEVTQTPSHQVTQMGQEVILRCVPISNHLYFYWYRQILGQKVEFLVSFYNNEISEKSEIFDDQFSVERPDGSNFTLKIRSTKLEDSAMYFCASSWNQLLYGYTFGSGTRLTVV.

The CDR3 bases are TGTGCCAGCAGCTCCTCGGGACACCTCTACGAGCAGTACTTC. The encoded protein is CASSSSGHLYEQYF. This chain connects TRBV7-2 to TRBJ2-7; tentative D call: TRBD1 (6 bases). Trimming stripped 4 bases from V and 3 bases from J, with 13 bases between. Germline CDR1 and CDR2: SGHTA and FQGNSA. There are 14 residues in the CDR3.

The CDR3 region is CATSDRGLAGDTGELFF. The CDR3 bases are TGTGCCACCAGTGACCGGGGACTAGCGGGAGACACCGGGGAGCTGTTTTTT. The V call is TRBV24-1, the J call TRBJ2-2; 14 bases map to TRBD2. CDR1 and CDR2 (germline): KGHDR, SFDVKD. J was trimmed by 3 bases and V by 4 bases; bases with no gene match: 3. The CDR3 is made up of 17 amino acids.

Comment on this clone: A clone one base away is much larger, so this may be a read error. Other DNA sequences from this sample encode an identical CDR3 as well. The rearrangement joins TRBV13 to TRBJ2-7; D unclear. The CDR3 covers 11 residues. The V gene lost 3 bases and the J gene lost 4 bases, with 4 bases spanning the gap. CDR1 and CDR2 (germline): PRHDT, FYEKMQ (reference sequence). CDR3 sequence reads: CASSLGYEQYF. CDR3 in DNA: TGTGCCAGCAGCTTGGGGTACGAGCAGTACTTC.

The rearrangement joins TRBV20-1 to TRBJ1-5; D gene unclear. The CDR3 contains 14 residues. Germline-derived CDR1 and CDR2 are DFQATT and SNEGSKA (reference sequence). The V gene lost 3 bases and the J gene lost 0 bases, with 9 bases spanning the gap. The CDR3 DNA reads TGCAGTGCTAGTCGCGGGAATAGCAATCAGCCCCAGCATTTT. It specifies CSASRGNSNQPQHF.

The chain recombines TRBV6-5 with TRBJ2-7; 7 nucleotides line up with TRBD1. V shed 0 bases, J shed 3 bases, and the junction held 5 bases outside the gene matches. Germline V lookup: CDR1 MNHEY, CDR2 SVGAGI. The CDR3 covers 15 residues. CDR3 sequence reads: CASSYSYRGNYEQYF. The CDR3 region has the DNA TGTGCCAGCAGTTACTCTTACAGGGGAAACTACGAGCAGTACTTC.

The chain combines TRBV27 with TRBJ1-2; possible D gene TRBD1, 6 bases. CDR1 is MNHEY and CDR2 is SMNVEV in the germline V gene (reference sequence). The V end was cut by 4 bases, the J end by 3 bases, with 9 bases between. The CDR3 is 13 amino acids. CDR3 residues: CASSSGTYYGYTF. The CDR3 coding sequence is TGTGCCAGCAGTTCCGGGACATACTATGGCTACACCTTC.

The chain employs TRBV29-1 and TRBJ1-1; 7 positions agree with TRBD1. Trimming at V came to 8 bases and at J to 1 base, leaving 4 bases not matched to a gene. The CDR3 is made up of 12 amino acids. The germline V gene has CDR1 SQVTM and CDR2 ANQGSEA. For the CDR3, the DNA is TGCAGCACATGGACAGGGAACACTGAAGCTTTCTTT. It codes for CSTWTGNTEAFF.

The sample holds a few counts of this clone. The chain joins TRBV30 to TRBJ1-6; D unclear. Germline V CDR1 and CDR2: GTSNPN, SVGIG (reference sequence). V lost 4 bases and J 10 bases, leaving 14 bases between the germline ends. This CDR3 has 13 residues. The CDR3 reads CAWKSQVESPLHF. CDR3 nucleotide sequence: TGTGCCTGGAAATCCCAGGTCGAATCACCCCTCCACTTT.

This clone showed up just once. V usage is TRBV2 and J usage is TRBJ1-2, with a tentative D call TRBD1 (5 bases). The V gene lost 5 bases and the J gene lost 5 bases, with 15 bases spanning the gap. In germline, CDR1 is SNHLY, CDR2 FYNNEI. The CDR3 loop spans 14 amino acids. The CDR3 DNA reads TGTGCCAGCAGTATCCCCGGGACCGGATATGGCTACACCTTC. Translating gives CASSIPGTGYGYTF.

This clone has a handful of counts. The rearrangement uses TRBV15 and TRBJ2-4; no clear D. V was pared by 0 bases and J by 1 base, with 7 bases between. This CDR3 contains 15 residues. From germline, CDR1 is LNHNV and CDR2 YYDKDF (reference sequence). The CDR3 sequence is CATSRDSGAKNIQYF. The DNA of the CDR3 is TGTGCCACCAGCAGAGATTCCGGGGCCAAAAACATTCAGTACTTC.

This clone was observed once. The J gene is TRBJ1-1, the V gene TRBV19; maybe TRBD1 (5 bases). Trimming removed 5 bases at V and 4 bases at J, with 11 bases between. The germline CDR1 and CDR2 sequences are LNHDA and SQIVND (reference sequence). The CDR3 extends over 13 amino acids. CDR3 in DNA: TGTGCCAGTAGTGAGCAGGGACTCACTGAAGCTTTCTTT. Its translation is CASSEQGLTEAFF.

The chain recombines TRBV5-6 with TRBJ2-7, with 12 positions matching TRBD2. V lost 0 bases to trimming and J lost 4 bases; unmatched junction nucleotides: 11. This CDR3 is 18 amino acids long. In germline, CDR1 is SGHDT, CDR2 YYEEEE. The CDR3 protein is CASSLGPPSSGGGYEQYF. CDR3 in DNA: TGTGCCAGCAGCTTGGGCCCCCCTTCTAGCGGGGGGGGGTACGAGCAGTACTTC.

The CDR3 protein is CASSRGVVGEAFF. The DNA for the CDR3 is TGTGCCAGCAGCAGAGGGGTGGTTGGTGAAGCTTTCTTT. The chain recombines TRBV4-2 with TRBJ1-1, with TRBD1 as a possible D gene (5 bases). CDR1 is LGHNA and CDR2 is YNFKEQ in the germline V gene. The V end was cut by 5 bases, the J end by 7 bases, with 14 bases between. This CDR3 is 13 amino acids long.

This chain's CDR3 is CASSLRGAAPNEKLFF. The CDR3 DNA reads as TGTGCCAGCAGCTTAAGGGGGGCAGCCCCTAATGAAAAACTGTTTTTT. The rearrangement joins TRBV11-2 to TRBJ1-4; possible D gene TRBD1, 6 bases. The CDR3 loop spans 16 amino acids. Trimming left V 2 bases short and J 3 bases short, with 13 bases between. Per germline, CDR1 SGHAT and CDR2 FQNNGV. The full variable domain, in which reference TRBV11-2 and TRBJ1-4 provide the parts outside the CDR3, is EAGVAQSPRYKIIEKRQSVAFWCNPISGHATLYWYQQILGQGPKLLIQFQNNGVVDDSQLPKDRFSAERLKGVDSTLKIQPAKLEDSAVYLCASSLRGAAPNEKLFFGSGTQLSVL.

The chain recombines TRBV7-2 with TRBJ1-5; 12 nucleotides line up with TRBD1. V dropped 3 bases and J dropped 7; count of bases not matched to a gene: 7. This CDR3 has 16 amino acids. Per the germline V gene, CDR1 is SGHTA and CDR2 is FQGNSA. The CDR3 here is CASSLGTGGRRQPQHF. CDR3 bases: TGTGCCAGCAGCTTGGGGACAGGGGGCAGACGGCAGCCCCAGCATTTT. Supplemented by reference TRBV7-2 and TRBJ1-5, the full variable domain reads GAGVSQSPSNKVTEKGKDVELRCDPISGHTALYWYRQSLGQGLEFLIYFQGNSAPDKSGLPSDRFSAERTGGSVSTLTIQRTQQEDSAVYLCASSLGTGGRRQPQHFGDGTRLSIL.

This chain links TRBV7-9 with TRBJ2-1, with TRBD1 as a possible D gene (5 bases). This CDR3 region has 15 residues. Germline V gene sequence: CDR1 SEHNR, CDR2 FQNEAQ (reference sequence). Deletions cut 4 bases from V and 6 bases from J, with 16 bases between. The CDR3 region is CASSSDTENFNEQFF. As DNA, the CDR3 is TGTGCCAGCAGCTCGGACACAGAGAACTTCAATGAGCAGTTCTTC.

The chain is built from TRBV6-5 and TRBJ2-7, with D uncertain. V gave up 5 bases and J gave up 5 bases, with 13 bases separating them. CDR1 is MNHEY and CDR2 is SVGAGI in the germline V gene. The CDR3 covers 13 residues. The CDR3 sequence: CASSTGPNNEQYF. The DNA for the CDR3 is TGTGCCAGCAGTACCGGACCGAACAACGAGCAGTACTTC.

DNA for the CDR3: TGTGCCAGCAGTTACCTAGCGGGATATTTGTCCTACGAGCAGTACTTC. This codes for CASSYLAGYLSYEQYF. This rearrangement joins TRBV6-6 to TRBJ2-7, with 9 bases matching TRBD2. Germline loops: CDR1 MNHNY, CDR2 SVGAGI (reference sequence). V gave up 2 bases and J gave up 1 base; unmatched junction bases: 6. CDR3 size: 16 residues.